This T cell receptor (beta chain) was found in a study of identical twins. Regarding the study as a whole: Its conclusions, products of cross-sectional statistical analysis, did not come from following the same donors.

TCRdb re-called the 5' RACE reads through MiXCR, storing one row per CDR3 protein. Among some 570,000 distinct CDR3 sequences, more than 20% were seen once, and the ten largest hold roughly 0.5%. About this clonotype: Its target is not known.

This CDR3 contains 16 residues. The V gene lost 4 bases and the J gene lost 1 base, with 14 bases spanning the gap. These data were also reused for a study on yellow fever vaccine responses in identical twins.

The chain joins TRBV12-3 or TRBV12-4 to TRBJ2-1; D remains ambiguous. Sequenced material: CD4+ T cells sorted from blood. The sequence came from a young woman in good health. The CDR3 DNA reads TGTGCCAGCAGTTACAGTTGGGGTTGGTCCTACAATGAGCAGTTCTTC. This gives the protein CASSYSWGWSYNEQFF.